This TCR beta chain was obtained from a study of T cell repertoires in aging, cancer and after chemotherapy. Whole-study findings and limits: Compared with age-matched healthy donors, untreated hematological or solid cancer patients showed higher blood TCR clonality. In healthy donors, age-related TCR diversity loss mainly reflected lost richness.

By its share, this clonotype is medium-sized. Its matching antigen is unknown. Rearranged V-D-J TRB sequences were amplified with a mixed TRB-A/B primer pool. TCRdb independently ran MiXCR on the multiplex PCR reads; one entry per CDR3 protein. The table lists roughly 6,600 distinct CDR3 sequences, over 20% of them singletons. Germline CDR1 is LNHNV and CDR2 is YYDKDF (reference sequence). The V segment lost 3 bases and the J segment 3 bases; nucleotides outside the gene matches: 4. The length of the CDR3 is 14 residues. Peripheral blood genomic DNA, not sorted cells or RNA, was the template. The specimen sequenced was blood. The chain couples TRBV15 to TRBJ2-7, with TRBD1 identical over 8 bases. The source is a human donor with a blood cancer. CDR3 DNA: TGTGCCACCAGCAGGGACAGGGCGATCTACGAGCAGTACTTC. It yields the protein CATSRDRAIYEQYF.